What follows is one T cell receptor (beta chain) and its context. The data originate from a study of blood T cells in healthy people across ages. Combining a sample-barcoded 5' primer with a J-beta primer mix, a second PCR ran for roughly 6 to 12 cycles. One entry per CDR3 protein results from TCRdb running MiXCR on the 5' RACE reads. The table records 1.5 million to 2 million distinct CDR3 sequences, approximately 40% of them present only once. V was trimmed by 5 bases and J by 1 base, leaving 13 bases between them. Germline loops: CDR1 SGHRS, CDR2 YFSETQ. The CDR3 covers 14 residues. The J gene is TRBJ2-7, the V gene TRBV5-1; no reliable D call. The clonotype comes from a human donor in good health. Sequenced input: blood. CDR3 in DNA: TGCGCCAGCAGTTTCCCGACGGATTCCTACGAGCAGTACTTC. Translation gives CASSFPTDSYEQYF.